Sequencing of this T cell receptor beta chain was carried out in a study of PD-1 blockade in classical Hodgkin lymphoma. CDR1 and CDR2 from the germline V gene are SGHDN and FVKESK. The trim removed 4 bases at V and 0 bases at J, leaving 4 bases unmatched. The CDR3 contains 16 residues. The time point: newly diagnosed, previously untreated cHL patient sample. Out of thawed PBMCs, magnetic negative selection purified CD4+ T cells. The authors compared against newly diagnosed, untreated classical Hodgkin lymphoma PBMCs. Clones were read by immunoSEQ multiplex PCR, and TCRdb kept only the in-frame ones, dropping some. Counted here are more than 30,000 clones, 88% occurring once; the ten biggest clones make up around 1.3%. Notes on this clone: The antigen remains undetermined.

Study-level points and caveats: Reports described newly diagnosed patients as having lower baseline TCR diversity than healthy donors. Underlying causes for the observed repertoire differences were not defined, possibly disease activity or prior therapy.

The sample taken for sequencing was CD4+ T cells from blood. The chain employs TRBV14 and TRBJ2-5, with 11 bases identical to TRBD2. This clonotype was obtained from a human donor with classical Hodgkin lymphoma. The CDR3 reads CASSPRTSGYQETQYF. The CDR3, as DNA: TGTGCCAGCAGCCCCAGGACTAGCGGGTACCAAGAGACCCAGTACTTC.